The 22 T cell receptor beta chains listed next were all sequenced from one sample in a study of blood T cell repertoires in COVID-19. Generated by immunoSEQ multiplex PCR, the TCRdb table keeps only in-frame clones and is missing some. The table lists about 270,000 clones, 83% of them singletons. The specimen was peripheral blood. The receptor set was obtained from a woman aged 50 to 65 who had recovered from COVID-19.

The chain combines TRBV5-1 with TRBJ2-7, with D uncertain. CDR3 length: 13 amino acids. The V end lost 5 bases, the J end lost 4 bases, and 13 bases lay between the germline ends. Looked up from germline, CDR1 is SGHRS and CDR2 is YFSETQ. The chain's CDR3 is CASRVSFYYEQYF. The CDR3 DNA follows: TGCGCCAGCAGGGTTAGCTTTTATTACGAGCAGTACTTC.

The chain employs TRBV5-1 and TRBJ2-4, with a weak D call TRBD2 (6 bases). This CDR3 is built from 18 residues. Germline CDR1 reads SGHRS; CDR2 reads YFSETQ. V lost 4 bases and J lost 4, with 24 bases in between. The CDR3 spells CASSPRELAALAKNIQYF. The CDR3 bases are TGCGCCAGCAGCCCCCGGGAGTTAGCCGCCCTTGCGAAAAACATTCAGTACTTC.

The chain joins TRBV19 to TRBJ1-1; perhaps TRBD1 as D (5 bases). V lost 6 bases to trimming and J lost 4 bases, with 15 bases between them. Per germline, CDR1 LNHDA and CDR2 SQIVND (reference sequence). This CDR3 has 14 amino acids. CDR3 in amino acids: CASRWGGPSTEAFF. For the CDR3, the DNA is TGTGCCAGTAGATGGGGGGGACCCAGCACTGAAGCTTTCTTT.

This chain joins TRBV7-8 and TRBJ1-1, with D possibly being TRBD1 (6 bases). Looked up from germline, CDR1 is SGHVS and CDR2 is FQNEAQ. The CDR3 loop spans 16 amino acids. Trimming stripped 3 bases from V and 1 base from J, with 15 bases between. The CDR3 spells CASSFDSGVRNTEAFF. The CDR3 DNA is TGTGCCAGCAGCTTTGATTCAGGGGTACGGAACACTGAAGCTTTCTTT.

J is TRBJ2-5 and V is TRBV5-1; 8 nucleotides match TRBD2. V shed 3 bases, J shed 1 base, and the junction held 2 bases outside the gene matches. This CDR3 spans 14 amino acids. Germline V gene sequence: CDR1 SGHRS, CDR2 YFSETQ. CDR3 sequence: CASSSGTSQETQYF. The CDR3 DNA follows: TGCGCCAGCAGCTCCGGGACTAGCCAAGAGACCCAGTACTTC.

The CDR3 DNA is TGTGCCAGCAGTTTATTCGGACAGGGGAGTACGCCCCAGCATTTT. The encoded protein is CASSLFGQGSTPQHF. The chain carries TRBV28 and TRBJ1-5; 9 nucleotides align to TRBD1. V shed 1 base and J 9 bases; nucleotides not matched to a gene: 7. This CDR3 is built from 15 residues. Germline V gives CDR1 MDHEN, CDR2 SYDVKM.

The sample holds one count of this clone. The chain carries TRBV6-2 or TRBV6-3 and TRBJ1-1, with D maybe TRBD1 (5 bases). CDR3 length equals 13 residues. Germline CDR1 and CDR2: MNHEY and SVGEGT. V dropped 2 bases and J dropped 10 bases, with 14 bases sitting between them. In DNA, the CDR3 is TGTGCCAGCAGTTACGGCAGGGTGGTGTCAGCTTTCTTT. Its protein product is CASSYGRVVSAFF.

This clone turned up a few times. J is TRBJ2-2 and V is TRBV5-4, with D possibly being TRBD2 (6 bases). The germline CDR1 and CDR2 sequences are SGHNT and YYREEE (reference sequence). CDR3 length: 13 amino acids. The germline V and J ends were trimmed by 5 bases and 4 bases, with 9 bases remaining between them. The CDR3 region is CASRRDSTGELFF. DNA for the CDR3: TGTGCCAGCAGGAGGGACTCCACCGGGGAGCTGTTTTTT. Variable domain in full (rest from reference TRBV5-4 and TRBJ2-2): ETGVTQSPTHLIKTRGQQVTLRCSSQSGHNTVSWYQQALGQGPQFIFQYYREEENGRGNFPPRFSGLQFPNYSSELNVNALELDDSALYLCASRRDSTGELFFGEGSRLTVL.

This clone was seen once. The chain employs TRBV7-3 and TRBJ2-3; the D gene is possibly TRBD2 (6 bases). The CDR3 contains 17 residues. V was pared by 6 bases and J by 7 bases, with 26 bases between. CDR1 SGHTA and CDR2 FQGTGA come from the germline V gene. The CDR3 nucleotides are TGTGCCAGCAGTCCCTCCCCCCGGGAGCGGCCCAACAATACGCAGTATTTT. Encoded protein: CASSPSPRERPNNTQYF.

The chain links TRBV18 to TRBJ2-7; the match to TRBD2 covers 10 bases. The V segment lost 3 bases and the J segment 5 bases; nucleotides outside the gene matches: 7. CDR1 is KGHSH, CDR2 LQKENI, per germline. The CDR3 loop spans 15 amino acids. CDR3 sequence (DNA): TGTGCCAGCTCACCCCCTAGCGGGAGTAGTAACGAGCAGTACTTC. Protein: CASSPPSGSSNEQYF.

CDR3 sequence reads: CASSPSPDRWEKLFF. The CDR3 DNA follows: TGTGCCAGCAGCCCTTCACCCGACAGGTGGGAAAAACTGTTTTTT. V gene TRBV7-2 combines with J gene TRBJ1-4; D is perhaps TRBD1 (6 bases). V shed 5 bases and J shed 8 bases, with 18 bases lying between them. This CDR3 is built from 15 residues. Germline V lookup: CDR1 SGHTA, CDR2 FQGNSA.

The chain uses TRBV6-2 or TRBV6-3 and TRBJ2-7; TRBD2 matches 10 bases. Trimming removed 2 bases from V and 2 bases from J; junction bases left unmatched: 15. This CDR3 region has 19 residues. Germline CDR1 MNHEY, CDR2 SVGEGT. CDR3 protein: CASSYPTITTSGVAYEQYF. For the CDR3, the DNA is TGTGCCAGCAGTTACCCGACTATTACCACTAGCGGGGTCGCCTACGAGCAGTACTTC.

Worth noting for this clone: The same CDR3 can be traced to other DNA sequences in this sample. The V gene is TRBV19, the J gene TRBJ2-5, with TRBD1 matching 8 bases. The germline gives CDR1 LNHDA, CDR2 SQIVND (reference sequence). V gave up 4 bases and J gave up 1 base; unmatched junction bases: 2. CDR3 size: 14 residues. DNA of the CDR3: TGTGCCAGTAGTACAACAGGGGGCCAAGAGACCCAGTACTTC. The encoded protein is CASSTTGGQETQYF.

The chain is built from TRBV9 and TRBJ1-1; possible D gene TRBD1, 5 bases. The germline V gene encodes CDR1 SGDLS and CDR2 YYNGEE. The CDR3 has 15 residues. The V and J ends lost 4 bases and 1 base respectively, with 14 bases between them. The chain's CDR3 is CASSPVQVPNTEAFF. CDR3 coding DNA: TGTGCCAGCAGCCCGGTACAGGTGCCGAACACTGAAGCTTTCTTT.

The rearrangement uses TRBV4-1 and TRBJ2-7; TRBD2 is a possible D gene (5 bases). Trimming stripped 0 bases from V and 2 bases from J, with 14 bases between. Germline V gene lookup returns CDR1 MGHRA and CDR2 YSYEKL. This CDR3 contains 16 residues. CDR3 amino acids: CASSQDLASRAYEQYF. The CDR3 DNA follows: TGCGCCAGCAGCCAAGATTTGGCTAGCAGAGCCTACGAGCAGTACTTC.

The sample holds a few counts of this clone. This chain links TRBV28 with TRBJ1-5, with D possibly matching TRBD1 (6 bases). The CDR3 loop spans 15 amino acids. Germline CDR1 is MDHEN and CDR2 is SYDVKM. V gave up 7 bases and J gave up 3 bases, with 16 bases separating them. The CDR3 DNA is TGTGCCAGCACCCCACCCACAGGGATCAATCAGCCCCAGCATTTT. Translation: CASTPPTGINQPQHF.

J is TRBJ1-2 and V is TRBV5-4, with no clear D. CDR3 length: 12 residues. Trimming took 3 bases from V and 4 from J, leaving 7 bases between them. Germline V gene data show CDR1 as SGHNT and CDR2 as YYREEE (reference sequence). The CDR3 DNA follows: TGTGCCAGCAGCTCAAACAGCTATGGCTACACCTTC. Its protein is CASSSNSYGYTF.

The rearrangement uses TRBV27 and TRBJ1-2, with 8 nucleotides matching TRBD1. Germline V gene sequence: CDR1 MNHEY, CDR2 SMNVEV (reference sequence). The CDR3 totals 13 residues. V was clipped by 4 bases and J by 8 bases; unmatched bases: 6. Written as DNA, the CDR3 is TGTGCCAGCAGTTCCGGACAGGGTCAAGGCTACACCTTC. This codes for CASSSGQGQGYTF.

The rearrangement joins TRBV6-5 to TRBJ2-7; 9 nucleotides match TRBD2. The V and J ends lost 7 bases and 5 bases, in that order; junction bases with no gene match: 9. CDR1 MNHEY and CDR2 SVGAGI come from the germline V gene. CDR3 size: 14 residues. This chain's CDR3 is CASTVAGELNEQYF. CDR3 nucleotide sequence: TGTGCCAGCACGGTAGCGGGGGAATTAAACGAGCAGTACTTC.

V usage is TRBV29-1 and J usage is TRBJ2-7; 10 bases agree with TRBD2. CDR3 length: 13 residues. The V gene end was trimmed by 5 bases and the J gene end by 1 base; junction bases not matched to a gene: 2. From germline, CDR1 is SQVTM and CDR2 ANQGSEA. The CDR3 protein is CSVWGLASYEQYF. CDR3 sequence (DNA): TGCAGCGTTTGGGGACTAGCGTCCTACGAGCAGTACTTC.

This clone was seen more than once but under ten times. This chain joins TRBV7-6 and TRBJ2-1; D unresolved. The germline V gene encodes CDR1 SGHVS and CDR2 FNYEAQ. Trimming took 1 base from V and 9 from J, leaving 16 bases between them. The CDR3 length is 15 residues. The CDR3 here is CASSLDFGEAAEQFF. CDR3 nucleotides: TGTGCCAGCAGCTTAGACTTTGGCGAGGCCGCTGAGCAGTTCTTC.

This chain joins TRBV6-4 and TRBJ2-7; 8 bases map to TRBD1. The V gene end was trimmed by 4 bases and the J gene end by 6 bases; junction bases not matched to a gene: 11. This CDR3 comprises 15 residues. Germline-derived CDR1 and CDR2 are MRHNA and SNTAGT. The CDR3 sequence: CASSARDRSLVEQYF. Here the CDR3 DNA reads TGTGCCAGCAGTGCCCGGGACAGGAGTTTGGTCGAGCAGTACTTC.